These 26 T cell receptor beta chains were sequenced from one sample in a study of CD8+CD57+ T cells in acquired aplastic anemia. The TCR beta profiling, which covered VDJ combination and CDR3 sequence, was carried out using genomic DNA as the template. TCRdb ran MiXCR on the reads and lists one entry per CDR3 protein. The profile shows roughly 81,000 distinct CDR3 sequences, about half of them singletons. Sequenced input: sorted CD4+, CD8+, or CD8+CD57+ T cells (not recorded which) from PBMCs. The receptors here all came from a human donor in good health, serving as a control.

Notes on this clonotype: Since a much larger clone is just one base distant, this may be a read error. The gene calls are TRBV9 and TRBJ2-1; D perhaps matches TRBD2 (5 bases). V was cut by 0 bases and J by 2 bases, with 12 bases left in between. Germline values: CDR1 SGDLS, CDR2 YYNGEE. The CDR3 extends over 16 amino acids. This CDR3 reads CASSVVVGVTYNEQFF. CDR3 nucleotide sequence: TGTGCCAGCAGCGTAGTAGTGGGAGTCACCTACAATGAGCAGTTCTTC.

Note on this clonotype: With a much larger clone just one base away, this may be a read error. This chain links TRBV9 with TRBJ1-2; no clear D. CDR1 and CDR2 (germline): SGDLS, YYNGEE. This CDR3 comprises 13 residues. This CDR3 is CVSSVEGSYGYTF. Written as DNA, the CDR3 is TGTGTCAGCAGCGTAGAGGGTTCCTATGGCTACACCTTC.

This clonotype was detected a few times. For the CDR3, the DNA is TGCGCCAGCAGCTTGAAGGGGACCGGGGAGCTGTTTTTT. Its translation is CASSLKGTGELFF. The chain employs TRBV5-1 and TRBJ2-2; possibly TRBD1 for D (5 bases). This CDR3 spans 13 amino acids. Looked up from germline, CDR1 is SGHRS and CDR2 is YFSETQ. V lost 1 base to trimming and J lost 5 bases, with 6 bases between them. Full variable domain (rest looked up from reference TRBV5-1 and TRBJ2-2): KAGVTQTPRYLIKTRGQQVTLSCSPISGHRSVSWYQQTPGQGLQFLFEYFSETQRNKGNFPGRFSGRQFSNSRSEMNVSTLELGDSALYLCASSLKGTGELFFGEGSRLTVL.

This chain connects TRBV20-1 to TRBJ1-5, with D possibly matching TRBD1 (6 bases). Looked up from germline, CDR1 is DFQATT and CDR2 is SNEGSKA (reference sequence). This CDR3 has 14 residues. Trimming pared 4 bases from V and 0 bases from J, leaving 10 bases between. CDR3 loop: CSATTGNSNQPQHF. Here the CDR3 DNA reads TGCAGTGCTACCACAGGGAATAGCAATCAGCCCCAGCATTTT.

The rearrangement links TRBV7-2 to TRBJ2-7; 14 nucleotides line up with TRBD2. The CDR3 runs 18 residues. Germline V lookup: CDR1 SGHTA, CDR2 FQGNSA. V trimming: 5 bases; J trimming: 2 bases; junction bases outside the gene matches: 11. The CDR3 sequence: CASSRPGLAGETPYEQYF. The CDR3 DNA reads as TGTGCCAGCAGCCGACCGGGACTAGCGGGGGAGACTCCCTACGAGCAGTACTTC.

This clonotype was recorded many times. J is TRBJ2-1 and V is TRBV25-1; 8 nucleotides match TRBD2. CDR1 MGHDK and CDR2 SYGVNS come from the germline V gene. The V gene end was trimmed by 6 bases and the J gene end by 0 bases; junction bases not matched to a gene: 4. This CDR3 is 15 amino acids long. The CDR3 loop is CASSFSGDSYNEQFF. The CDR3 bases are TGTGCCAGCAGCTTTAGCGGGGACTCCTACAATGAGCAGTTCTTC.

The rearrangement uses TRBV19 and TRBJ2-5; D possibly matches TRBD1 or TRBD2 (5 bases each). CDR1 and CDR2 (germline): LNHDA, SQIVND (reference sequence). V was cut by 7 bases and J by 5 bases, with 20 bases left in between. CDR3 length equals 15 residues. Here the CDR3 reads CASTLGTGPRETQYF. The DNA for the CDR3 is TGTGCCAGTACCCTTGGGACCGGCCCGAGGGAGACCCAGTACTTC.

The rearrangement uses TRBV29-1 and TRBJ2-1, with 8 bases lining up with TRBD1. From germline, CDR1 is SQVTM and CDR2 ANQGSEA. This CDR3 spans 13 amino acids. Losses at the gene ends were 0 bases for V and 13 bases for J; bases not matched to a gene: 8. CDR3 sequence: CSVEESLDREQFF. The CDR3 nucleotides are TGCAGCGTTGAAGAATCGTTGGACAGGGAACAGTTCTTC.

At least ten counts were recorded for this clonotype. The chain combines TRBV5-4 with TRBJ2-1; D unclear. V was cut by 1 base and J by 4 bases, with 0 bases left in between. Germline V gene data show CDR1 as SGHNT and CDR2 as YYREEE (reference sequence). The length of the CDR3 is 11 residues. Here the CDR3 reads CASSLYNEQFF. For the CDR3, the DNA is TGTGCCAGCAGCTTGTACAATGAGCAGTTCTTC.

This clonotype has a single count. CDR3 residues: CASRDGVNEKLFF. CDR3 sequence (DNA): TGTGCCAGCAGGGACGGAGTTAATGAAAAACTGTTTTTT. The rearrangement joins TRBV10-3 to TRBJ1-4; D may be TRBD1 (5 bases). The CDR3 is 13 amino acids. Looked up from germline, CDR1 is ENHRY and CDR2 is SYGVKD. Trimming removed 10 bases at V and 4 bases at J, with 13 bases between.

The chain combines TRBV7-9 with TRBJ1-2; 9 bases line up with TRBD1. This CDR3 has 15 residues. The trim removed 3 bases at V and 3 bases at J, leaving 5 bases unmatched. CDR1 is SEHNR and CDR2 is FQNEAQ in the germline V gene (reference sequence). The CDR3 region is CASSLGQGLDYGYTF. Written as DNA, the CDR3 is TGTGCCAGCAGCTTGGGACAGGGTCTTGACTATGGCTACACCTTC.

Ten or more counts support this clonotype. CDR3 sequence reads: CASRGRDEQFF. The CDR3 nucleotides read TGTGCCAGCCGGGGCCGGGATGAGCAGTTCTTC. The chain is built from TRBV11-2 and TRBJ2-1, with D perhaps TRBD1 or TRBD2 (5 bases each). This CDR3 region has 11 residues. The V gene lost 8 bases and the J gene lost 8 bases, with 10 bases spanning the gap. Germline V gene data show CDR1 as SGHAT and CDR2 as FQNNGV.

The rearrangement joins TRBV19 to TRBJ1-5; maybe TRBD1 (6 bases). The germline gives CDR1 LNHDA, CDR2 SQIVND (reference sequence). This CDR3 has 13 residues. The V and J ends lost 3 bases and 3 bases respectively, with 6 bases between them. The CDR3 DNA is TGTGCCAGTAGTATGGGGGCCAATCAGCCCCAGCATTTT. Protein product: CASSMGANQPQHF.

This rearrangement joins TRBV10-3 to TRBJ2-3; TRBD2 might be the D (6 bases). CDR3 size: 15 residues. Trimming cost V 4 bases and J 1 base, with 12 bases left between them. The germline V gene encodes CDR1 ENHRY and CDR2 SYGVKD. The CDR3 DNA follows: TGTGCCATCAGTGCTGCCGGGGGAGGCACAGATACGCAGTATTTT. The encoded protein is CAISAAGGGTDTQYF.

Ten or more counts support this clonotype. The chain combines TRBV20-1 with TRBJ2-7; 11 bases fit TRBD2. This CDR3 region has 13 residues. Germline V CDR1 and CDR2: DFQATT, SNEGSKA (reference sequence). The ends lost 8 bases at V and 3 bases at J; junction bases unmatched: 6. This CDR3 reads CSLLAGDLYEQYF. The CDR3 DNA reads TGCAGTCTACTAGCGGGGGACCTCTACGAGCAGTACTTC.

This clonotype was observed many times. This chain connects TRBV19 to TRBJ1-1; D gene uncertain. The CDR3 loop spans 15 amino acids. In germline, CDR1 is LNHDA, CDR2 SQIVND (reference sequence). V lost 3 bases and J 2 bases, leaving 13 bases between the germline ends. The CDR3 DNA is TGTGCCAGTAGTATCCAGTCGACACGAAACACTGAAGCTTTCTTT. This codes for CASSIQSTRNTEAFF.

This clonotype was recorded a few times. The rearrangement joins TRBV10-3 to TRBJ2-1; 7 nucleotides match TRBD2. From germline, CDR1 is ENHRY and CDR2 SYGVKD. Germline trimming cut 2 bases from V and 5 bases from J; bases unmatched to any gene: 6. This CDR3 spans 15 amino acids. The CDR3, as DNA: TGTGCCATCAGTGAGGGGAGGGCCACTAACAATGAGCAGTTCTTC. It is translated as CAISEGRATNNEQFF.

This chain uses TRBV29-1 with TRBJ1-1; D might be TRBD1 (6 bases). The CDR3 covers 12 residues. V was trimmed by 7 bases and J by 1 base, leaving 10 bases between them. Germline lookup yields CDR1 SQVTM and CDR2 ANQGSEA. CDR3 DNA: TGCAGCGGGGGGCGGGAGAACACTGAAGCTTTCTTT. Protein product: CSGGRENTEAFF.

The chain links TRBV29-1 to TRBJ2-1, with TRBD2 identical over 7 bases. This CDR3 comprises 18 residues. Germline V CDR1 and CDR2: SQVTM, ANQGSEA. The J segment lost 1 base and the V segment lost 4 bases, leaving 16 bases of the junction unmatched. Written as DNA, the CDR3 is TGCAGCGTTGGGGGGGGGTCTGGCGGGAGCGGGTCCTACAATGAGCAGTTCTTC. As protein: CSVGGGSGGSGSYNEQFF.

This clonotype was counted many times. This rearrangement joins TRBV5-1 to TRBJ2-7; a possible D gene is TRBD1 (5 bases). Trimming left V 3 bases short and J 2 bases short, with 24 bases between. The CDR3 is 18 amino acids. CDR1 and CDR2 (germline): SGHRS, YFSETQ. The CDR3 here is CASSSHALDTGAAYEQYF. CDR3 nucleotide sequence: TGCGCCAGCAGCTCCCACGCCCTCGACACAGGTGCGGCCTACGAGCAGTACTTC.

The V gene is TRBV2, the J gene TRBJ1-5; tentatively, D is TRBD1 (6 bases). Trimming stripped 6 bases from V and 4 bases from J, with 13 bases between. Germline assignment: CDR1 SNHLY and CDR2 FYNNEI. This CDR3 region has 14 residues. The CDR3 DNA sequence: TGTGCCAGCAGCCACAGGGACTCTAATCAGCCCCAGCATTTT. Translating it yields CASSHRDSNQPQHF.

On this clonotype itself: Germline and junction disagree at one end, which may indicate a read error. The CDR3 DNA reads TGTGCCAGCAATCCACCGGGACAGGGGGTACATTTT. As protein: CASNPPGQGVHF. The rearrangement links TRBV2 to TRBJ2-3; 11 bases line up with TRBD1. This CDR3 region has 12 residues. Germline assignment: CDR1 SNHLY and CDR2 FYNNEI.

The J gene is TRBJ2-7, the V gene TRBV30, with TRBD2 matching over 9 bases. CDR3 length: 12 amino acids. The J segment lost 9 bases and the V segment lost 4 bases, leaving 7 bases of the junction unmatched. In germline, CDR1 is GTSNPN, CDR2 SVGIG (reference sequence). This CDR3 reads CAWNSGSGGQYF. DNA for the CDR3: TGTGCCTGGAATAGCGGGAGTGGAGGGCAGTACTTC.

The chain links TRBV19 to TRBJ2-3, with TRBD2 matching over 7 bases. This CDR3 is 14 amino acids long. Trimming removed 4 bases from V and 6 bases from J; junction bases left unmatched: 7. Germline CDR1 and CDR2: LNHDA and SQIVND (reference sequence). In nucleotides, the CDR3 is TGTGCCAGTAGTAGGGCGGGAGCGGGTGATACGCAGTATTTT. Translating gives CASSRAGAGDTQYF.

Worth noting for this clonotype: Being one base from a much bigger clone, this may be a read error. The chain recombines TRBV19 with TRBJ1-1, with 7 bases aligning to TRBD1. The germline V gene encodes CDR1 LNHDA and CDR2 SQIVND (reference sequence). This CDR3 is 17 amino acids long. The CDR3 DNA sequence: TGTGCCAGTAGTATAGTTAAGGGGGCCAGGGCGAACACTGAAGCTCTCTTT. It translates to CASSIVKGARANTEALF.

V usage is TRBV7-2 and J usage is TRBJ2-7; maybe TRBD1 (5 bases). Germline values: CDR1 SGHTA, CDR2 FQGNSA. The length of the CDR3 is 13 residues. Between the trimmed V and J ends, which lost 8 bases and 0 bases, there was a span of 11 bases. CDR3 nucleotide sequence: TGTGCCAGCTCAACAGGTACCTCCTACGAGCAGTACTTC. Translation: CASSTGTSYEQYF.